This T cell receptor (beta chain) was documented in a study of CD8+CD57+ T cells in acquired aplastic anemia (dated by TCRdb to 2016 to 2019). Describing the broader study: DNA extracted from sorted CD4+ and CD8+ cells had a mean of roughly 3 ug, with a range of 0.2 to 27.4 ug. A CD8+CD57+ expansion meant a frequency higher than the mean frequency seen in healthy subjects. General conclusions and limits of the study: Between patients and healthy controls, no significant difference in CD8+ Simpson's diversity was found (P=0.060). Roughly 29 CD8+ CDR3 sequences were found to be shared between patients and controls, but these sequences appeared to be highly expressed in patients and within the immunodominant clones of the patients.

The germline V gene gives CDR1 as SGHTS and CDR2 as YDEGEE. V is cut by 3 bases and J by 5 bases, and the space between the germline ends is 14 bases. Including cysteine and phenylalanine, the CDR3 has 14 amino acids. The DNA shown is the 42-base CDR3, in frame from base 1. In regard to this clonotype: The antigen it recognizes is unknown. No much larger clonotype is one base removed from it; base qualities were not supplied.

Profiling of TCR beta VDJ combinations and CDR3 sequences used genomic DNA as the template. An Illumina HiSeq 2000 was used for TCR repertoire sequencing. The study's processing was this. TRBV/TRBJ rearrangement plots, CDR3 size and DJ length profiles, and Simpson's diversity index were used to evaluate the repertoires. The most abundant DNA sequence in the deep sequencing data was defined as the immunodominant clone. CDR3 amino acid sequences were screened for sharing across subjects and compared with published repertoires and the VDJdb database. TCRdb redid the processing of the public reads, applying fastp at Q25 and MiXCR, and retained in-frame beta chains. Here each entry gathers all rows of one CDR3 protein and keeps the most common genes and DNA. The authors' filters were not applied to this entry. For this sample the table gives more than 250,000 distinct CDR3 sequences, of which approximately 82% were detected only once. In total, the top ten clones hold 40% to 50% of the sample.

Patients chosen for sequencing had shown expansion of CD8+CD57+ cells by flow cytometry. All patients had severe acquired aplastic anemia diagnosed by International Study of Aplastic Anemia and Agranulocytosis and Camitta criteria. No therapy had been received by the patients at the time of blood sampling. TCR repertoires of sorted CD4+ and CD8+ blood T cells from severe aplastic anemia patients and healthy subjects were deep-sequenced in the study. Patients were enrolled under clinicaltrials.gov protocols 00001620, 01623167, 00001397, 00071045, 00081523 and 00961064 in the USA. Ficoll-Paque density gradient centrifugation was used to isolate peripheral blood mononuclear cells. CD4+ and CD8+ T cells were sorted by FACS or magnetic beads before DNA extraction.

The sequenced material came from sorted CD4+, CD8+, or CD8+CD57+ T cells (not recorded which) from PBMCs. This sequence uses TRBV5-8 and TRBJ2-5; the D gene is perhaps TRBD1, from 6 matching bases. The TCR originated in a human donor with aplastic anemia. The CDR3 has the sequence CASSYSNRDETQYF. At the DNA level, the sequence is TGTGCCAGCAGCTACTCCAACAGGGATGAGACCCAGTACTTC. Extended through the reference TRBV5-8 and TRBJ2-5 proteins, this CDR3 yields the full variable domain: EAGVTQSPTHLIKTRGQQATLRCSPISGHTSVYWYQQALGLGLQFLLWYDEGEERNRGNFPPRFSGRQFPNYSSELNVNALELEDSALYLCASSYSNRDETQYFGPGTRLLVL.